This T cell receptor beta chain was found in a study of circulating CD8 cells and anti-PD-1 response in melanoma. Each library started from roughly 16 ng of total RNA using the QIAseq Immune Repertoire TCR panel. TCRdb used MiXCR to reprocess the reads, holding one entry per CDR3 protein. There are 300 to 450 distinct CDR3 sequences in the sample; approximately 5.6% occur only once, and 55% to 65% lies in the top ten. By sample fraction, this clonotype is medium-sized. The CDR3 is made up of 15 amino acids. CDR1 MDHEN and CDR2 SYDVKM come from the germline V gene. The V segment lost 7 bases and the J segment 0 bases; nucleotides outside the gene matches: 4. Four subsets defined by PD-1 and/or TIGIT were sorted from live CD3+CD8+TCRalphabeta+ cells.

The source is a human donor with melanoma. The genes are TRBV28 and TRBJ2-1; 9 bases line up with TRBD2. This sample comprised CD8+ T cells from PBMCs, obtained at baseline or after one month of anti-PD-1 therapy (not recorded which). The CDR3 sequence: CASTRLAASYNEQFF. CDR3 nucleotide sequence: TGTGCCAGCACCCGACTAGCGGCCTCCTACAATGAGCAGTTCTTC.